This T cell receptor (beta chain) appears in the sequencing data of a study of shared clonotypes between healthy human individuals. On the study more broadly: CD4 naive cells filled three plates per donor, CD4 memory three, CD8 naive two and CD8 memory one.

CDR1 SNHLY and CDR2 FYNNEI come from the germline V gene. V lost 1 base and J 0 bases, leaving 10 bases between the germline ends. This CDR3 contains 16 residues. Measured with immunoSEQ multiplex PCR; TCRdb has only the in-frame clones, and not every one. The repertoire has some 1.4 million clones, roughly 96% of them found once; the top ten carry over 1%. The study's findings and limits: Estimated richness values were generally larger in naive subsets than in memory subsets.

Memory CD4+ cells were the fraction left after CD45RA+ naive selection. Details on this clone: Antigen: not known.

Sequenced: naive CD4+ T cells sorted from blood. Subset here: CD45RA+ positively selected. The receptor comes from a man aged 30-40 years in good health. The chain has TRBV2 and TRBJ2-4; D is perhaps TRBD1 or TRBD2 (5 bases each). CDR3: CASSEGGWEAKNIQYF. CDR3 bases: TGTGCCAGCAGTGAAGGGGGGTGGGAAGCCAAAAACATTCAGTACTTC.